This T cell receptor (beta chain) stems from a study of shared clonotypes between healthy human individuals. Whole-study results and caveats: Non-shared clonotypes had lower generation probabilities than those shared by all four donors. Estimated richness values were generally larger in naive subsets than in memory subsets.

The CDR3 sequence is 15 residues long. V gave up 4 bases and J gave up 3 bases, with 15 bases separating them. Germline V lookup: CDR1 MNHEY, CDR2 SMNVEV (reference sequence). Investigators spread the genomic DNA of each subset evenly over several immunoSEQ plates. Measured with immunoSEQ multiplex PCR; TCRdb has only the in-frame clones, and not every one. The table includes around 2,000,000 clones, roughly 94% detected once. Points on this clone: Its antigen is unidentified.

The chain recombines TRBV27 with TRBJ2-5; D is possibly TRBD1 (6 bases). The sequence derives from a man aged 18 to 30 in good health. Sequencing was carried out using naive CD4+ T cells sorted from blood. As to subset: CD45RA+ positively selected. CDR3 sequence (DNA): TGTGCCAGCAGTTCCTTGGGTCCAGGGGAAGAGACCCAGTACTTC. Protein sequence: CASSSLGPGEETQYF.